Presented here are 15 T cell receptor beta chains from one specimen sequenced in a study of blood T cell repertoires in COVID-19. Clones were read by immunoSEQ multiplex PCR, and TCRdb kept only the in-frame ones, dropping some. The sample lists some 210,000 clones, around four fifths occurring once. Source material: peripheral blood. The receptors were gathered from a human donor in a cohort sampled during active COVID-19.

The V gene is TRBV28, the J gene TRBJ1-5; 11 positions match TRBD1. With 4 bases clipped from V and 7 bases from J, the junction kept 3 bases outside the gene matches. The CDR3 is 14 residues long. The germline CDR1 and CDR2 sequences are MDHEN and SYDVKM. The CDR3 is CASSWGQGGQPQHF. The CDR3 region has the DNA TGTGCCAGCAGTTGGGGACAGGGGGGGCAGCCCCAGCATTTT.

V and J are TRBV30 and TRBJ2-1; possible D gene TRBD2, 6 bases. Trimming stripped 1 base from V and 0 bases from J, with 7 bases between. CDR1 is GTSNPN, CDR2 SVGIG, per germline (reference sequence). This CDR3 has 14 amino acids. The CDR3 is CAWSGGISYNEQFF. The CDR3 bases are TGTGCCTGGAGTGGCGGGATCTCCTACAATGAGCAGTTCTTC.

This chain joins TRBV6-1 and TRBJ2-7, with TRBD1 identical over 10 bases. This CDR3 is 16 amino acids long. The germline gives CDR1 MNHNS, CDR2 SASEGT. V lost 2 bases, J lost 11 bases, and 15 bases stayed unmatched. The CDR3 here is CASSEWSGTGAPTEYF. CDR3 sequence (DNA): TGTGCCAGCAGTGAATGGTCAGGGACAGGGGCCCCAACGGAGTACTTC.

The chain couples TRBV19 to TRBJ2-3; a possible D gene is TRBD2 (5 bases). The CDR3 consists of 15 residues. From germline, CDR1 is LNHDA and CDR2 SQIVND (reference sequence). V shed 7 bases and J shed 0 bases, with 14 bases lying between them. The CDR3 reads CASKGRGTSTDTQYF. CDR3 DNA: TGTGCCAGTAAGGGCCGGGGAACGAGCACAGATACGCAGTATTTT.

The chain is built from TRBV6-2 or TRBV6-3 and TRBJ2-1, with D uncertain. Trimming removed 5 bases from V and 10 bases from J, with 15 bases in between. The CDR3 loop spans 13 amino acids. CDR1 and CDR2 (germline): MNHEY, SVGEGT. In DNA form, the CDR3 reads TGTGCCAGCAGTGATCCAGGTAGTTCGGAGCAGTTCTTC. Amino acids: CASSDPGSSEQFF.

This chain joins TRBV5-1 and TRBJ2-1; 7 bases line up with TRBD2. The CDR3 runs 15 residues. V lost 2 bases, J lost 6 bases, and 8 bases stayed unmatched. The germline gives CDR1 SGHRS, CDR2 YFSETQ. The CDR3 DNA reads TGCGCCAGCAGCTTCGACGGCGGGGGAGGCAATGAGCAGTTCTTC. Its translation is CASSFDGGGGNEQFF.

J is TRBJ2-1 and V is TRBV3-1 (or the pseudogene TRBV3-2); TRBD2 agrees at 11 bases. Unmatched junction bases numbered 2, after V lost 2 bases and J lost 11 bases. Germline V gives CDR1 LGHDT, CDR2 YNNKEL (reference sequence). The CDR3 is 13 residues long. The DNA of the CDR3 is TGTGCCAGCAGCCAATTAGCGGGAGGGAAGCAGTTCTTC. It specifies CASSQLAGGKQFF.

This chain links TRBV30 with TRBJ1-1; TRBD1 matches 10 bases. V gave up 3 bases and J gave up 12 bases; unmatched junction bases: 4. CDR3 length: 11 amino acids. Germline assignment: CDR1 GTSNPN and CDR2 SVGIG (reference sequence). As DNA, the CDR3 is TGTGCCTGGAGCGAGACAGGGGGCCCTTTCTTT. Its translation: CAWSETGGPFF.

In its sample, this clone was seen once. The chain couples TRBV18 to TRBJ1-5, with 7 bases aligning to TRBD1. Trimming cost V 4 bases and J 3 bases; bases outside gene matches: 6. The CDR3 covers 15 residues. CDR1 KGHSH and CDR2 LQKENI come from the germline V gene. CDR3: CASSRNTGDNQPQHF. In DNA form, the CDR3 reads TGTGCCAGCTCACGGAATACAGGGGACAATCAGCCCCAGCATTTT.

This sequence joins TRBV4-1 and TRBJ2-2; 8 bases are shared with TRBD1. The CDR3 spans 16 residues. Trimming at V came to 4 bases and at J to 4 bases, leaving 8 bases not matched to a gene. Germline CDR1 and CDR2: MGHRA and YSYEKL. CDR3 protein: CASSLMDRVGTGELFF. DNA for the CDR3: TGCGCCAGCAGCCTTATGGACAGGGTGGGCACCGGGGAGCTGTTTTTT.

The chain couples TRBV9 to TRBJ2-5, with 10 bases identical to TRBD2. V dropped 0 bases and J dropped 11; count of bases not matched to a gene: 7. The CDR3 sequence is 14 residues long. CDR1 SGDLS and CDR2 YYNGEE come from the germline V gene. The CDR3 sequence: CASSVGLAGAPQYF. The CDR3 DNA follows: TGTGCCAGCAGCGTAGGCCTAGCGGGGGCCCCTCAGTACTTC.

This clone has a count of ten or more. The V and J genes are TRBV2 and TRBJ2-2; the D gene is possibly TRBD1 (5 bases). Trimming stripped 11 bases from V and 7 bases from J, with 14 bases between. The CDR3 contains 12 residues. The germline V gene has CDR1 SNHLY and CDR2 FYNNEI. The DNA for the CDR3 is TGTGCCCGCCAAGGACAAGGCGGGGAGCTGTTTTTT. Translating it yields CARQGQGGELFF.

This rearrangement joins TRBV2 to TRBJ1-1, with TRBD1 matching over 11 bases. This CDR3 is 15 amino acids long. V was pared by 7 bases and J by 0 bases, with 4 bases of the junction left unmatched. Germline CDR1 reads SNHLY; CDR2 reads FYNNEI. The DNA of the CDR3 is TGTGCCAGCACGGGGACAGGGGGGTTGAACACTGAAGCTTTCTTT. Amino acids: CASTGTGGLNTEAFF. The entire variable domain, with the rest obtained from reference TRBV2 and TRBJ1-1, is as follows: EPEVTQTPSHQVTQMGQEVILRCVPISNHLYFYWYRQILGQKVEFLVSFYNNEISEKSEIFDDQFSVERPDGSNFTLKIRSTKLEDSAMYFCASTGTGGLNTEAFFGQGTRLTVV.

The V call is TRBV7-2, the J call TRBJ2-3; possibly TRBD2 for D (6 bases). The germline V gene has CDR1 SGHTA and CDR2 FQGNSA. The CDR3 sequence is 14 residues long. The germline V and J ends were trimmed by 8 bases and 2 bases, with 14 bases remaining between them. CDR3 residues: CASQEGGITDTQYF. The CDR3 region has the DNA TGTGCCAGCCAGGAGGGTGGGATCACAGATACGCAGTATTTT.

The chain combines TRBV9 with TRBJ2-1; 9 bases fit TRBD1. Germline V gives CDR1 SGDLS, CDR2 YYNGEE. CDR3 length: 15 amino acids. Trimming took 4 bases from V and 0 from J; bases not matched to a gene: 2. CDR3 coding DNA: TGTGCCAGCAGCACGGGACAGGGCTCCTACAATGAGCAGTTCTTC. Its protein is CASSTGQGSYNEQFF.